This T cell receptor beta chain was found in a study of T cell repertoires in cytomegalovirus infection. Study-level information: It was recently identified HLA-C-restricted and well-studied HLA-B-restricted CMV epitopes that the study used. A matching HLA type, together with CMV infection, was signaled by public TCR beta signatures.

In the case of this clonotype: Its antigen is unidentified.

This CDR3 has 16 residues. Germline loops: CDR1 SGHTA, CDR2 FQGNSA. The J segment lost 5 bases and the V segment lost 5 bases, leaving 12 bases of the junction unmatched. Points from the study as a whole: Carriers of CMV plus the relevant HLA were identified by cumulative public TCR beta family frequency. Dominating the ex vivo response were TCR beta clonotypes that were CMV-specific and HLA-C-restricted.

TCRdb processed the reads anew with MiXCR; each CDR3 protein has one entry. Of about 51,000 distinct CDR3 sequences listed, over 15% are singletons. The TCR sequence derives from a human donor in good health (CMV status not recorded). Some clones in this sample may be carry-over from other donors' samples. The chain carries TRBV7-2 and TRBJ2-5; 9 bases are shared with TRBD2. This material consisted of CD8+ T cells from cultured PBMCs, taken from culture after CMV antigen stimulation. The CDR3 loop is CASSHVSRGGEETQYF. CDR3 nucleotide sequence: TGTGCCAGCAGCCATGTTTCGCGGGGGGGCGAGGAGACCCAGTACTTC. The full variable domain, completed using reference TRBV7-2 and TRBJ2-5, is GAGVSQSPSNKVTEKGKDVELRCDPISGHTALYWYRQSLGQGLEFLIYFQGNSAPDKSGLPSDRFSAERTGGSVSTLTIQRTQQEDSAVYLCASSHVSRGGEETQYFGPGTRLLVL.